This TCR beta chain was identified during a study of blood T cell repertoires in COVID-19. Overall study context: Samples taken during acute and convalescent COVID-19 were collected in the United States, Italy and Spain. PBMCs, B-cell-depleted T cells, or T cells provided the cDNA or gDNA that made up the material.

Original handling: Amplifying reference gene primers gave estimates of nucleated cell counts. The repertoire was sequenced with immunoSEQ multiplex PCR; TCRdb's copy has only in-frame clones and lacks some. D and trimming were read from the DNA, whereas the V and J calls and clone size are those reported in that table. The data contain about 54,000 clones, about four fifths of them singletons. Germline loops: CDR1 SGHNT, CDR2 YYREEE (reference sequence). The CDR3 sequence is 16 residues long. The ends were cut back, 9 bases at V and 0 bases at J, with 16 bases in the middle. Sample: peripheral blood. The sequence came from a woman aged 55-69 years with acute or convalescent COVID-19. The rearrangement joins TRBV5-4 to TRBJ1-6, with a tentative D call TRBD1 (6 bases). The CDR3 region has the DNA TGTGCCACCCGGACAGCGCTTCACTCCTATAATTCACCCCTCCACTTT. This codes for CATRTALHSYNSPLHF. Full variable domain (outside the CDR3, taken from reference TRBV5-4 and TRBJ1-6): ETGVTQSPTHLIKTRGQQVTLRCSSQSGHNTVSWYQQALGQGPQFIFQYYREEENGRGNFPPRFSGLQFPNYSSELNVNALELDDSALYLCATRTALHSYNSPLHFGNGTRLTVT.